Below, one TCR beta chain is given with its context. CDR3 length: 16 residues. Germline V gene lookup returns CDR1 MNHEY and CDR2 SMNVEV (reference sequence). The V end was cut by 2 bases, the J end by 7 bases, with 18 bases between. TCRdb re-derived calls from the 5' RACE reads in MiXCR, one entry per CDR3 protein. Found here are approximately 390,000 distinct CDR3 sequences, approximately 15% of them singletons; the top ten hold roughly 21%. The source of the sample is a study of T-cell memory formation after mild COVID-19. Background on the study: TCR clusters were mostly confined to one donor each.

The origin of this receptor is a man between 18 and 35 years old who had mild COVID-19 (a few samples of this study predate the infection). Cell type and time point are not known. The specimen sequenced was PBMCs or a T cell subset sorted from them (not recorded which). J is TRBJ2-1 and V is TRBV27, with D tentatively TRBD2 (6 bases). The CDR3 here is CASSLAGGGRLNEQFF. In DNA form, the CDR3 reads TGTGCCAGCAGTTTAGCCGGGGGAGGCCGGTTGAATGAGCAGTTCTTC.